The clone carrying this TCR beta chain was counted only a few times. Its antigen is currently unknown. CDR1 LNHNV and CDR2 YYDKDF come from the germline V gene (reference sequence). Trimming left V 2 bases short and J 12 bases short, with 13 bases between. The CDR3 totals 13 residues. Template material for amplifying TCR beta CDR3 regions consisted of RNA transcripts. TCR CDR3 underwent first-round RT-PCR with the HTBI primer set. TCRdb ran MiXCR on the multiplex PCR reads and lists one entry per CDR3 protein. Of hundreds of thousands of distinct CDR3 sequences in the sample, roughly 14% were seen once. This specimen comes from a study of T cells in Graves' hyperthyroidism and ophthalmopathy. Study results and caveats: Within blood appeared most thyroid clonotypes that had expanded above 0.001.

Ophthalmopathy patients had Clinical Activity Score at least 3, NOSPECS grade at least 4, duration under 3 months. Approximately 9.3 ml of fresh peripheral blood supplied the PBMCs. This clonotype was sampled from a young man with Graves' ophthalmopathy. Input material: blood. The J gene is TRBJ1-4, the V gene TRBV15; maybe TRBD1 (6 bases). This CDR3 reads CATSRSTGLELFF. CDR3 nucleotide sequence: TGTGCCACCAGCAGATCGACAGGTCTCGAACTGTTTTTT.